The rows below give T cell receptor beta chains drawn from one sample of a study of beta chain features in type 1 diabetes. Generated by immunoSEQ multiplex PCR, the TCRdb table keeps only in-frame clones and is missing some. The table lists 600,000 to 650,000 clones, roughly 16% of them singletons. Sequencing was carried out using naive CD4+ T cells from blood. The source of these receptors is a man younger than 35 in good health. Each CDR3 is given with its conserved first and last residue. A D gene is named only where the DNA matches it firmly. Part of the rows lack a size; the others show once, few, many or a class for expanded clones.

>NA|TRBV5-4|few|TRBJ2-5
TGTGCCAGCAGCTTGGACATAAAAGAGACCCAGTACTTC
CASSLDIKETQYF
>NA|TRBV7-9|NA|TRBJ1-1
TGTGCCAGCAGCTTAGTTCTAGGGCAGACCATGAACACTGAAGCTTTCTTT
CASSLVLGQTMNTEAFF
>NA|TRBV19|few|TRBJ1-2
TGTGCCAGTAGTATAGCGGGATTGACTGCGAAGGGCTACACCTTC
CASSIAGLTAKGYTF
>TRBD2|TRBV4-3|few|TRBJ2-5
TGCGCCAGCAGCCAAGTGAGGTCAGGGCTAGCGGGAGGTTCGCAGACCCAGTACTTC
CASSQVRSGLAGGSQTQYF
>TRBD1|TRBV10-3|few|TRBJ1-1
TGTGCCATCAGAGGGGGACAGAAGAACACTGAAGCTTTCTTT
CAIRGGQKNTEAFF
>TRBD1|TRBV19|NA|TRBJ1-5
TGTGCCAGTAGCCACAGGGGGCACAATCAGCCCCAGCATTTT
CASSHRGHNQPQHF
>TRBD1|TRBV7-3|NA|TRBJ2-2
TGTGCCAGCAGCCGGGGACAGGGGATCTTCACCGGGGAGCTGTTTTTT
CASSRGQGIFTGELFF
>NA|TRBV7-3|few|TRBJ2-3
TGTGCCAGCAGCCCGGACGCGGCGGGCACAGATACGCAGTATTTT
CASSPDAAGTDTQYF
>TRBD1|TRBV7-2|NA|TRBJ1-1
TGTGCCAGCAGCTTAAAGGGGGCGGGCACTGAAGCTTTCTTT
CASSLKGAGTEAFF
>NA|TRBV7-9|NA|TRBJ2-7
TGTGCCAGCAGCTTCGACGTAGTCTCCTACGAGCAGTACTTC
CASSFDVVSYEQYF
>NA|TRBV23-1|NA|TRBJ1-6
TGCGCCAGCAGCCGGGGGACTCCGGCGGGTTCACCCCTCCACTTT
CASSRGTPAGSPLHF
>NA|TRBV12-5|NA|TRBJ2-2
TGTGCTAGTGGGATAGGAAGGGCCGGGGAGCTGTTTTTT
CASGIGRAGELFF
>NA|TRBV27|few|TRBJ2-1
TGTGCCAGCAGTAAATACAATGAGCAGTTCTTC
CASSKYNEQFF
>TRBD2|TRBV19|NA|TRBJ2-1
TGTGCCAGTAGTAGACGGACTAGCGGCAGCTCCTACAATGAGCAGTTCTTC
CASSRRTSGSSYNEQFF
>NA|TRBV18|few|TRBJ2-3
TGTGCCAGCTCACCTACAGCAGGGAAGGTCACAGATACGCAGTATTTT
CASSPTAGKVTDTQYF
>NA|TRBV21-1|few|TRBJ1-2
TGTGCCAGCAGCAAAGGAGGGGGTTATGGCTACACCTTC
CASSKGGGYGYTF
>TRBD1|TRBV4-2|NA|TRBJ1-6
TGTGCCAGCAGGGGACAGGGCGATAATTCACCCCTCCACTTT
CASRGQGDNSPLHF
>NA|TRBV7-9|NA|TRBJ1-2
TGTGCCAGCAGCTTAGCCGACAATGGCTACACCTTC
CASSLADNGYTF
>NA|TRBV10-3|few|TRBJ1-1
TGTGCCATCCTTAAGGGGGAGAACACTGAAGCTTTCTTT
CAILKGENTEAFF
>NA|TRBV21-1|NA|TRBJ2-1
TGTGCCAGCAGCAATCCACCTAAGACTAGCGGTTCTCGCAATGAGCAGTTCTTC
CASSNPPKTSGSRNEQFF
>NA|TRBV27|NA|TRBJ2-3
TGTGCCAGCAGGCCTCCGACTTTGCGGTCCACAGATACGCAGTATTTT
CASRPPTLRSTDTQYF
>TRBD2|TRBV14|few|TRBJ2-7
TGTGCCAGCAGCCAAGACGCTAGCGGGGGGAGGCTCTACGAGCAGTACTTC
CASSQDASGGRLYEQYF
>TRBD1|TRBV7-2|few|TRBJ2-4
TGTGCCAGCAGCTTAGGGACAGGGGCATTGGCCAAAAACATTCAGTACTTC
CASSLGTGALAKNIQYF
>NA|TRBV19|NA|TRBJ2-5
TGTGCCAGTGCGCGACAGCTGTACCAAGAGACCCAGTACTTC
CASARQLYQETQYF
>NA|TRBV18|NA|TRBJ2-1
TGTGCCAGCTCACCACAGAGGGCGAGTGAGCAGTTCTTC
CASSPQRASEQFF
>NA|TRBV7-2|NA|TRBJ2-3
TGTGCCAGCAGCTCAGGTGCCTATACAGATACGCAGTATTTT
CASSSGAYTDTQYF
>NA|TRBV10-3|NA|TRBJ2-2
TGTGCCATCAGTGCTAATGGGGGATCGGACACCGGGGAGCTGTTTTTT
CAISANGGSDTGELFF
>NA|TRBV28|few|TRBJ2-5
TGTGCCAGCAGTCTAGGCCGTGGCCCTCAAGAGACCCAGTACTTC
CASSLGRGPQETQYF
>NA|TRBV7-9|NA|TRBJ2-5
TGTGCCAGCAGCTTACGTGTGCGGTACCAAGAGACCCAGTACTTC
CASSLRVRYQETQYF
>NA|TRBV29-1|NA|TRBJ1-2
TGCAGCGTGGGGGGGCAGGGCGGCTACACCTTC
CSVGGQGGYTF
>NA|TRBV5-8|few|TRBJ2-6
TGTGCCAGCAGCTCAAAGGGGTCTGGGGCCAACGTCCTGACTTTC
CASSSKGSGANVLTF
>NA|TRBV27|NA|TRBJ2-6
TGTGCCAGCAGTCCACGGACTCTAGGGAGCTCTGGGGCCAACGTCCTGACTTTC
CASSPRTLGSSGANVLTF
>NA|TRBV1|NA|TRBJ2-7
TGCACCAGCAGCCACTTTCTAGCGGGGGGCCCCTACGAGCAGTACTTC
CTSSHFLAGGPYEQYF
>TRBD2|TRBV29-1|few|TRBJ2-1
TGCAGCGCGTCTCATAGCGGGAGGGGCAATGAGCAGTTCTTC
CSASHSGRGNEQFF
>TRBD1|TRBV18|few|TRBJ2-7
TGTGCCAGCTCATCACAGGGGTCTCCCTCCTACGAGCAGTACTTC
CASSSQGSPSYEQYF
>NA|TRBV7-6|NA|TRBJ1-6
TGTGCCAGCAGCTTAGAGGGGAGCTCCTATAATTCACCCCTCCACTTT
CASSLEGSSYNSPLHF